These T cell receptor beta chains were read from a single sample in a study of blood T cell repertoires in COVID-19. Some clones are missing from TCRdb's copy, which holds only in-frame ones; the method was immunoSEQ multiplex PCR. The sample records 100,000 to 150,000 clones, approximately 87% being singletons. The sequenced sample was peripheral blood. The receptors here all came from a woman aged 60-75 years with acute or convalescent COVID-19. CDR3s include the opening cysteine and the closing phenylalanine or tryptophan. Each record gives: D gene, V gene, clone size, J gene, CDR3 protein, CDR3 DNA. A D gene is named only where the DNA matches it firmly. For some rows the clone size is stated as once, few or many, or as a class when expanded; others skip it.

d_gene: TRBD1
v_gene: TRBV19
abundance: NA
j_gene: TRBJ1-5
CDR3aa: CASSDSPTGSGQPQHF
CDR3nt: TGTGCCAGTAGTGACTCGCCGACAGGGTCAGGTCAGCCCCAGCATTTT

d_gene: NA
v_gene: TRBV6-2/TRBV6-3
abundance: NA
j_gene: TRBJ1-2
CDR3aa: CASSATGNYGYTF
CDR3nt: TGTGCCAGCAGTGCCACAGGGAATTACGGCTACACCTTC

d_gene: TRBD1
v_gene: TRBV25-1
abundance: few
j_gene: TRBJ1-2
CDR3aa: CASSDPRGRTYGYTF
CDR3nt: TGTGCCAGCAGTGACCCCAGGGGGCGGACATACGGCTACACCTTC

d_gene: TRBD2
v_gene: TRBV5-1
abundance: NA
j_gene: TRBJ2-3
CDR3aa: CASSGGTSGDTQYF
CDR3nt: TGCGCCAGCAGCGGCGGGACTAGCGGAGATACGCAGTATTTT

d_gene: TRBD2
v_gene: TRBV19
abundance: NA
j_gene: TRBJ2-5
CDR3aa: CASSLILAGDGETQYF
CDR3nt: TGTGCCAGTAGTTTGATACTAGCGGGAGATGGTGAGACCCAGTACTTC

d_gene: NA
v_gene: TRBV5-1
abundance: NA
j_gene: TRBJ2-3
CDR3aa: CASSSFPPSRNTDTQYF
CDR3nt: TGCGCCAGCAGCTCATTTCCTCCTAGTCGTAACACAGATACGCAGTATTTT

d_gene: NA
v_gene: TRBV6-1
abundance: NA
j_gene: TRBJ1-1
CDR3aa: CASSEARGNTEAFF
CDR3nt: TGTGCCAGCAGTGAAGCGCGCGGGAACACTGAAGCTTTCTTT

d_gene: NA
v_gene: TRBV6-5
abundance: NA
j_gene: TRBJ1-1
CDR3aa: CASSYGDTSTEAFF
CDR3nt: TGTGCCAGCAGTTACGGGGACACTTCCACTGAAGCTTTCTTT

d_gene: NA
v_gene: TRBV27
abundance: NA
j_gene: TRBJ2-2
CDR3aa: CASSGRRDTGELFF
CDR3nt: TGTGCCAGCAGTGGAAGGAGAGACACCGGGGAGCTGTTTTTT

d_gene: NA
v_gene: TRBV7-3
abundance: NA
j_gene: TRBJ2-3
CDR3aa: CASSLGGYLGTDTQYF
CDR3nt: TGTGCCAGCAGCTTAGGAGGTTACCTGGGAACAGATACGCAGTATTTT

d_gene: TRBD2
v_gene: TRBV6-6
abundance: NA
j_gene: TRBJ2-1
CDR3aa: CASSYLGSGGGNEQFF
CDR3nt: TGTGCCAGCAGTTACCTAGGTAGCGGGGGAGGCAATGAGCAGTTCTTC

d_gene: TRBD1
v_gene: TRBV29-1
abundance: NA
j_gene: TRBJ2-3
CDR3aa: CSVRRLPDRGTDTQYF
CDR3nt: TGCAGCGTACGACGCCTCCCGGACAGGGGCACAGATACGCAGTATTTT

d_gene: TRBD1
v_gene: TRBV7-3
abundance: NA
j_gene: TRBJ1-1
CDR3aa: CASSLSGQGTEAFF
CDR3nt: TGTGCCAGCAGCTTATCGGGACAGGGTACTGAAGCTTTCTTT

d_gene: NA
v_gene: TRBV9
abundance: NA
j_gene: TRBJ2-3
CDR3aa: CASSVQVGDTQYF
CDR3nt: TGTGCCAGCAGCGTCCAGGTGGGCGATACGCAGTATTTT

d_gene: NA
v_gene: TRBV3-1/TRBV3-2
abundance: NA
j_gene: TRBJ1-6
CDR3aa: CASSQPGAPSPLHF
CDR3nt: TGTGCCAGCAGCCAGCCAGGGGCGCCTTCACCCCTCCACTTT

d_gene: NA
v_gene: TRBV5-1
abundance: NA
j_gene: TRBJ1-6
CDR3aa: CASSLEDGGSPLHF
CDR3nt: TGCGCCAGCAGCTTGGAGGACGGGGGTTCACCCCTCCACTTT

d_gene: TRBD2
v_gene: TRBV25-1
abundance: NA
j_gene: TRBJ2-1
CDR3aa: CASSDPSGPWRNEQFF
CDR3nt: TGTGCCAGCAGTGATCCTAGCGGCCCCTGGAGGAATGAGCAGTTCTTC

d_gene: TRBD1
v_gene: TRBV18
abundance: NA
j_gene: TRBJ1-6
CDR3aa: CASSRGTGSNSPLHF
CDR3nt: TGTGCCAGCTCACGCGGGACAGGATCTAATTCACCCCTCCACTTT

d_gene: TRBD1
v_gene: TRBV2
abundance: NA
j_gene: TRBJ1-2
CDR3aa: CASGTANYGYTF
CDR3nt: TGTGCCAGCGGGACAGCTAACTATGGCTACACCTTC

d_gene: TRBD2
v_gene: TRBV5-1
abundance: NA
j_gene: TRBJ2-1
CDR3aa: CASSSGRTSGNNEQFF
CDR3nt: TGCGCCAGCAGCTCGGGGAGGACTAGCGGGAACAATGAGCAGTTCTTC

d_gene: NA
v_gene: TRBV19
abundance: few
j_gene: TRBJ1-6
CDR3aa: CASSTDRLNSPLHF
CDR3nt: TGTGCCAGTAGTACCGACAGACTTAATTCACCCCTCCACTTT

d_gene: TRBD2
v_gene: TRBV5-4
abundance: NA
j_gene: TRBJ2-1
CDR3aa: CASSVSGRAYNEQFF
CDR3nt: TGTGCCAGCAGCGTTAGCGGGAGGGCCTACAATGAGCAGTTCTTC

d_gene: TRBD1
v_gene: TRBV9
abundance: once
j_gene: TRBJ1-2
CDR3aa: CASSRALTGSNYGYTF
CDR3nt: TGTGCCAGCAGCAGAGCCCTGACAGGGTCCAACTATGGCTACACCTTC

d_gene: NA
v_gene: TRBV9
abundance: NA
j_gene: TRBJ2-1
CDR3aa: CASSDISYNEQFF
CDR3nt: TGTGCCAGCAGCGACATATCATACAATGAGCAGTTCTTC

d_gene: TRBD1
v_gene: TRBV12-3/TRBV12-4
abundance: few
j_gene: TRBJ1-1
CDR3aa: CASRTGFNTEAFF
CDR3nt: TGTGCCAGCAGGACAGGGTTCAACACTGAAGCTTTCTTT

d_gene: NA
v_gene: TRBV6-1
abundance: once
j_gene: TRBJ1-1
CDR3aa: CASSEGQTMNTEAFF
CDR3nt: TGTGCCAGCAGTGAAGGGCAGACTATGAACACTGAAGCTTTCTTT

d_gene: NA
v_gene: TRBV28
abundance: NA
j_gene: TRBJ1-4
CDR3aa: CASSLGGGQMKELFF
CDR3nt: TGTGCCAGCAGCCTTGGGGGCGGACAAATGAAAGAACTGTTTTTT

d_gene: TRBD2
v_gene: TRBV28
abundance: NA
j_gene: TRBJ2-7
CDR3aa: CASWTSGLGNYEQYF
CDR3nt: TGTGCCAGCTGGACTAGCGGGCTCGGTAACTACGAGCAGTACTTC

d_gene: NA
v_gene: TRBV4-2
abundance: NA
j_gene: TRBJ1-3
CDR3aa: CASSQVRSNSGNTIYF
CDR3nt: TGTGCCAGCAGCCAAGTAAGAAGCAACTCTGGAAACACCATATATTTT

d_gene: NA
v_gene: TRBV29-1
abundance: NA
j_gene: TRBJ1-1
CDR3aa: CSARGGGRNTEAFF
CDR3nt: TGCAGCGCCCGGGGGGGCGGCCGGAACACTGAAGCTTTCTTT

d_gene: NA
v_gene: TRBV29-1
abundance: NA
j_gene: TRBJ2-3
CDR3aa: CSTYRGRETDTQYF
CDR3nt: TGCAGCACTTATAGGGGGAGGGAAACAGATACGCAGTATTTT

d_gene: TRBD1
v_gene: TRBV9
abundance: NA
j_gene: TRBJ1-4
CDR3aa: CASSSRQGGEKLFF
CDR3nt: TGTGCCAGCAGCTCCCGACAGGGGGGTGAAAAACTGTTTTTT

d_gene: TRBD2
v_gene: TRBV5-1
abundance: NA
j_gene: TRBJ2-1
CDR3aa: CASSFWTSGMYNEQFF
CDR3nt: TGCGCCAGCAGCTTCTGGACTAGCGGGATGTACAATGAGCAGTTCTTC

d_gene: TRBD2
v_gene: TRBV5-1
abundance: NA
j_gene: TRBJ2-1
CDR3aa: CASSLAGAGVRADEQFF
CDR3nt: TGCGCCAGCAGCTTGGCCGGAGCGGGAGTTAGGGCCGATGAGCAGTTCTTC

d_gene: NA
v_gene: TRBV30
abundance: NA
j_gene: TRBJ2-7
CDR3aa: CAWTRGTRQYF
CDR3nt: TGTGCCTGGACTCGGGGGACTCGTCAGTACTTC

d_gene: TRBD2
v_gene: TRBV2
abundance: NA
j_gene: TRBJ2-3
CDR3aa: CASRGTSGRIFASTDTQYF
CDR3nt: TGTGCCAGCAGAGGCACTAGCGGGCGGATCTTTGCTAGCACAGATACGCAGTATTTT

d_gene: TRBD2
v_gene: TRBV4-2
abundance: NA
j_gene: TRBJ2-3
CDR3aa: CASSQELAGTDTQYF
CDR3nt: TGTGCCAGCAGCCAAGAGCTAGCGGGTACAGATACGCAGTATTTT

d_gene: NA
v_gene: TRBV7-8
abundance: NA
j_gene: TRBJ1-5
CDR3aa: CASSPKRENQPQHF
CDR3nt: TGTGCCAGCAGCCCCAAGAGGGAGAATCAGCCCCAGCATTTT

d_gene: TRBD2
v_gene: TRBV7-3
abundance: few
j_gene: TRBJ2-3
CDR3aa: CASSKSGGSTDTQYF
CDR3nt: TGTGCCAGCAGTAAGAGCGGGGGAAGCACAGATACGCAGTATTTT

d_gene: NA
v_gene: TRBV6-1
abundance: NA
j_gene: TRBJ1-2
CDR3aa: CASSDLGQSYGYTF
CDR3nt: TGTGCCAGCAGTGATCTAGGACAAAGCTATGGCTACACCTTC

d_gene: NA
v_gene: TRBV18
abundance: NA
j_gene: TRBJ1-2
CDR3aa: CASSTFARVDGDGYTF
CDR3nt: TGTGCCAGCTCAACATTCGCCAGGGTGGACGGTGACGGCTACACCTTC

d_gene: TRBD2
v_gene: TRBV5-1
abundance: NA
j_gene: TRBJ2-3
CDR3aa: CASSLTVRETDTQYF
CDR3nt: TGCGCCAGCAGCTTGACAGTGCGGGAGACAGATACGCAGTATTTT

d_gene: TRBD2
v_gene: TRBV18
abundance: NA
j_gene: TRBJ2-2
CDR3aa: CASSLNSGLAGAGELFF
CDR3nt: TGTGCCAGCTCACTCAACTCGGGACTAGCGGGAGCCGGGGAGCTGTTTTTT

d_gene: NA
v_gene: TRBV10-2
abundance: NA
j_gene: TRBJ1-5
CDR3aa: CASSEQGNQPQHF
CDR3nt: TGCGCCAGCAGTGAACAGGGTAATCAGCCCCAGCATTTT

d_gene: TRBD1
v_gene: TRBV28
abundance: NA
j_gene: TRBJ1-5
CDR3aa: CASSSGQVGNQPQHF
CDR3nt: TGTGCCAGCAGCTCGGGACAGGTTGGCAATCAGCCCCAGCATTTT

d_gene: NA
v_gene: TRBV7-2
abundance: NA
j_gene: TRBJ1-1
CDR3aa: CASSFGGAVNTEAFF
CDR3nt: TGTGCCAGCAGCTTTGGGGGGGCAGTGAACACTGAAGCTTTCTTT